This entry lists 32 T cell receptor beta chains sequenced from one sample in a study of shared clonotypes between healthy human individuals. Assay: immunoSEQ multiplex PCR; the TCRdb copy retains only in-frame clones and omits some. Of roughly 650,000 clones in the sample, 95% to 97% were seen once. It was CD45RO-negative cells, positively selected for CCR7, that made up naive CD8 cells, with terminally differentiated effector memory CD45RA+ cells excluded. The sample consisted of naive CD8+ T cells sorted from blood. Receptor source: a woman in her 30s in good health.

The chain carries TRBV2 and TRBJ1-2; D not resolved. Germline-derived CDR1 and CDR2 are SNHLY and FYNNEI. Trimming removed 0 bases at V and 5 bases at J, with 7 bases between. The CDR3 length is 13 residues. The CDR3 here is CASSEAAHYGYTF. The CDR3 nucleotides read TGTGCCAGCAGTGAAGCGGCACATTATGGCTACACCTTC.

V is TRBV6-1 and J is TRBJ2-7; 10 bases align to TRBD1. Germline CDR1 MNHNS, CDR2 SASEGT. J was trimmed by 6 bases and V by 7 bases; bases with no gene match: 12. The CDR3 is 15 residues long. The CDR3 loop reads CASNFPGQGIREQYF. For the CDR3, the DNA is TGTGCCAGCAATTTCCCGGGACAGGGGATTCGCGAGCAGTACTTC.

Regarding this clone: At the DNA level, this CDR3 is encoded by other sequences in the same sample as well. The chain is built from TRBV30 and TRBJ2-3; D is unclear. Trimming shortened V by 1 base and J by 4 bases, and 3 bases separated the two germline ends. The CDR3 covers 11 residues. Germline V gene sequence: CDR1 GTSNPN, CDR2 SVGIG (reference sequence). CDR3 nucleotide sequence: TGTGCCTGGAGTGAGGCAGATACGCAGTATTTT. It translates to CAWSEADTQYF.

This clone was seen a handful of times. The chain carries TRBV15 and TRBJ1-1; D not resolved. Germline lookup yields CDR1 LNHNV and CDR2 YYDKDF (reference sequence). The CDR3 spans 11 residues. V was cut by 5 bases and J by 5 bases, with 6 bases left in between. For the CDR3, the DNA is TGTGCCACCAGCGCCGGGACTGAAGCTTTCTTT. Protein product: CATSAGTEAFF.

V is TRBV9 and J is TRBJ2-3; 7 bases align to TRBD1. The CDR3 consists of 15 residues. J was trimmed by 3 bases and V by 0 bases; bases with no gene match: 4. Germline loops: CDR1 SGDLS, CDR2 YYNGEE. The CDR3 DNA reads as TGTGCCAGCAGCGTAGCCGGACAGGCTACAGATACGCAGTATTTT. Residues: CASSVAGQATDTQYF.

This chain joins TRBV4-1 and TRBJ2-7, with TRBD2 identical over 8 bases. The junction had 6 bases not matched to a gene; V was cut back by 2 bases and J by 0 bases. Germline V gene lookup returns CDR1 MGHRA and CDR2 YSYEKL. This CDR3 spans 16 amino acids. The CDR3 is CASSQSSTSVSYEQYF. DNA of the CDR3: TGCGCCAGCAGCCAATCCTCGACTAGCGTCTCCTACGAGCAGTACTTC.

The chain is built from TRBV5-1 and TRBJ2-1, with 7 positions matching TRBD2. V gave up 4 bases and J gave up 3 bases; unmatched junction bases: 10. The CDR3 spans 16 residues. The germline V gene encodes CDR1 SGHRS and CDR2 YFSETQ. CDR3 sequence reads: CASSPGRGTDYNEQFF. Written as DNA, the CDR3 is TGCGCCAGCAGCCCGGGGCGGGGGACCGACTACAATGAGCAGTTCTTC.

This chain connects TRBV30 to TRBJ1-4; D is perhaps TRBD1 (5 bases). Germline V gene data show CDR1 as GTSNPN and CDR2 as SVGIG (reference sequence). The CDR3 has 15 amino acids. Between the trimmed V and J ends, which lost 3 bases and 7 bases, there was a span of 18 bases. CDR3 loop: CAWSLLGREAEKLFF. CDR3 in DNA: TGTGCCTGGAGCCTCTTGGGCAGGGAAGCTGAAAAACTGTTTTTT. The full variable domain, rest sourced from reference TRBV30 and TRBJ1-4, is SQTIHQWPATLVQPVGSPLSLECTVEGTSNPNLYWYRQAAGRGLQLLFYSVGIGQISSEVPQNLSASRPQDRQFILSSKKLLLSDSGFYLCAWSLLGREAEKLFFGSGTQLSVL.

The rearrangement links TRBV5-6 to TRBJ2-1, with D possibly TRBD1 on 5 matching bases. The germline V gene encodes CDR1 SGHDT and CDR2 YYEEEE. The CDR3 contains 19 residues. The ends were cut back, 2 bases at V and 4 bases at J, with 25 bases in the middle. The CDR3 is CASSFRGDLGTRRYNEQFF. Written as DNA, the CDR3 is TGTGCCAGCAGCTTTAGGGGCGATTTAGGTACAAGACGGTACAATGAGCAGTTCTTC.

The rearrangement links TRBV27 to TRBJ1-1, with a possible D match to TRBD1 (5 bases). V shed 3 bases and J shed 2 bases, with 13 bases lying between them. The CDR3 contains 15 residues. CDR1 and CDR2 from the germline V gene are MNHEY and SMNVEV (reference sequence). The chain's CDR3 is CASSFGQGFNTEAFF. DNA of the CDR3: TGTGCCAGCAGTTTCGGTCAGGGTTTCAACACTGAAGCTTTCTTT.

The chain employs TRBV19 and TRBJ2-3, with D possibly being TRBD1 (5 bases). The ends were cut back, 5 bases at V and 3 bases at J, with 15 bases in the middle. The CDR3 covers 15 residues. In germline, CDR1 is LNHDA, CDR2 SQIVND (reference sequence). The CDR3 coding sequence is TGTGCCAGTAGTCCTCAGGGCGGAACAACAGATACGCAGTATTTT. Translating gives CASSPQGGTTDTQYF.

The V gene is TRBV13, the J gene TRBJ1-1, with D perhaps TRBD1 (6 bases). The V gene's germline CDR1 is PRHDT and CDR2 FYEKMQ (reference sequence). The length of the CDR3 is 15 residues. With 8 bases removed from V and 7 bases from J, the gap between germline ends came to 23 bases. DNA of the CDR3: TGTGCCAGCTCCCCCACAGGGACTTCTCTTGGTGAAGCTTTCTTT. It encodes CASSPTGTSLGEAFF. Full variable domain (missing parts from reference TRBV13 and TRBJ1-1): AAGVIQSPRHLIKEKRETATLKCYPIPRHDTVYWYQQGPGQDPQFLISFYEKMQSDKGSIPDRFSAQQFSDYHSELNMSSLELGDSALYFCASSPTGTSLGEAFFGQGTRLTVV.

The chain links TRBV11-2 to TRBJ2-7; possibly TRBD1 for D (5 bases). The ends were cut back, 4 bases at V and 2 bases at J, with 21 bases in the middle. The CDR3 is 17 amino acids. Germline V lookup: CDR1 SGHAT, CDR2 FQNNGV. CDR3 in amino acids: CASSSSQGEFWPYEQYF. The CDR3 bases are TGTGCCAGCAGCTCATCCCAGGGTGAATTTTGGCCCTACGAGCAGTACTTC.

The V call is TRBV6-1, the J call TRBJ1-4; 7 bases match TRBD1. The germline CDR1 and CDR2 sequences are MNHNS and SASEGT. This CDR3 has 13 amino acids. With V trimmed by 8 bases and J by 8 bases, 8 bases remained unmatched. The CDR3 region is CASLDRVHEKLFF. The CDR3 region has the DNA TGTGCCAGCCTCGACAGGGTCCACGAAAAACTGTTTTTT.

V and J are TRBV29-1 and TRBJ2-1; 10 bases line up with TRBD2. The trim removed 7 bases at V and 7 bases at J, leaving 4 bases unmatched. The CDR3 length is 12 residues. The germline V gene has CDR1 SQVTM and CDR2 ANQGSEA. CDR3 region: CSGTSGLNEQFF. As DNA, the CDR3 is TGCAGCGGGACTAGCGGATTAAATGAGCAGTTCTTC.

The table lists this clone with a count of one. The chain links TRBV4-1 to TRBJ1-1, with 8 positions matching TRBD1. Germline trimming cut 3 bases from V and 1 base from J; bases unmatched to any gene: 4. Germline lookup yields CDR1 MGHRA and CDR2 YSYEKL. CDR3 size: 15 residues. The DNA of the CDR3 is TGCGCCAGCAGCCACTCAGGACAGGGGAACACTGAAGCTTTCTTT. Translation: CASSHSGQGNTEAFF.

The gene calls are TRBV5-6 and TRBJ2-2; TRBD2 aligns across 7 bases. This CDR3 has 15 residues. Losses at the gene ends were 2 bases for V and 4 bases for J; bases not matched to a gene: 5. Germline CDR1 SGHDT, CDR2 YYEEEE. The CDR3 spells CASSLRGSGTGELFF. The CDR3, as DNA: TGTGCCAGCAGCTTACGCGGGAGTGGCACCGGGGAGCTGTTTTTT.

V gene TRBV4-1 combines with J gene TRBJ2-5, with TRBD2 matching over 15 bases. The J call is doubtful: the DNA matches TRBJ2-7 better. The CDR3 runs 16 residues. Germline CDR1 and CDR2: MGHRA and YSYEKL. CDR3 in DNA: TGCGCCAGCAGCCCTGGACTAGCGGGAGGGAAATACGAGCAGTACTTC. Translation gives CASSPGLAGGKYEQYF.

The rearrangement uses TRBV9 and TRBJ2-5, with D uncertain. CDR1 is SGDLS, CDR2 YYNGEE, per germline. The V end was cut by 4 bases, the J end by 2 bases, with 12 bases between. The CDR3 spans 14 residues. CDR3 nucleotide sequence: TGTGCCAGCAGCACCCAGGCGGCACAAGAGACCCAGTACTTC. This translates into CASSTQAAQETQYF.

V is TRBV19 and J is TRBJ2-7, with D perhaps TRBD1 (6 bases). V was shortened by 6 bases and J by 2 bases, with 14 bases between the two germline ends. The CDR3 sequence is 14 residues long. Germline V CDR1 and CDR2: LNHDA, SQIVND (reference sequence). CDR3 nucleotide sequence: TGTGCCAGTAGCCCACAGGGTCTGACCTACGAGCAGTACTTC. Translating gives CASSPQGLTYEQYF.

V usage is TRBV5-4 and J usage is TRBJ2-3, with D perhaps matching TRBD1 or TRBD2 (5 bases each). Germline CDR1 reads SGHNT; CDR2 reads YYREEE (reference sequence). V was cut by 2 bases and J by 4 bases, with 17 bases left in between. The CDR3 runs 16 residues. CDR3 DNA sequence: TGTGCCAGCAGCTTCTTTATTGGGGGTATGGCAGATACGCAGTATTTT. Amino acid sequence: CASSFFIGGMADTQYF.

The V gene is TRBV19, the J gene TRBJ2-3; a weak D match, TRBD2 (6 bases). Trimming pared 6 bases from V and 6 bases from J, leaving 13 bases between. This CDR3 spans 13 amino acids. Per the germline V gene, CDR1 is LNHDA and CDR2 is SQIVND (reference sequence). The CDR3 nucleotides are TGTGCCAGTAGCCCCAGCGGGCCCGATACGCAGTATTTT. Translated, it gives CASSPSGPDTQYF.

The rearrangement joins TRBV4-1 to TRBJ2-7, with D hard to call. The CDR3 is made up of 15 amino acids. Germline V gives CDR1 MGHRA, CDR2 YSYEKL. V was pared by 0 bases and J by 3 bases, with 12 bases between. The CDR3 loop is CASSQDLPPSYEQYF. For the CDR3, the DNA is TGCGCCAGCAGCCAAGATCTCCCCCCAAGCTACGAGCAGTACTTC.

CDR3 residues: CASSADIGGDNEQFF. DNA of the CDR3: TGTGCCAGCAGCGCAGACATAGGGGGCGACAATGAGCAGTTCTTC. The rearrangement uses TRBV9 and TRBJ2-1; 7 bases align to TRBD1. The CDR3 consists of 15 residues. Germline assignment: CDR1 SGDLS and CDR2 YYNGEE. The ends lost 3 bases at V and 5 bases at J; junction bases unmatched: 8.

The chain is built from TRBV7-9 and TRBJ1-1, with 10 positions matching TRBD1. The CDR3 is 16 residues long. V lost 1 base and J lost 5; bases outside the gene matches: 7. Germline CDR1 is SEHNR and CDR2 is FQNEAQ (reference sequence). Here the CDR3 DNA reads TGTGCCAGCAGCTTAGTTGGGACAGGGGTCGGTACTGAAGCTTTCTTT. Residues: CASSLVGTGVGTEAFF.

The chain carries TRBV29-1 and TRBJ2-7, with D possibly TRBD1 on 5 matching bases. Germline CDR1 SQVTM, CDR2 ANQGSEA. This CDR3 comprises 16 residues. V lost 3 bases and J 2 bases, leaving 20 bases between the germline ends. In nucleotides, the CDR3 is TGCAGCGTTGACGGCTTGAAGGCCGACAGACCCTACGAGCAGTACTTC. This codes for CSVDGLKADRPYEQYF.

The CDR3 protein is CASSHGPNTEAFF. CDR3 coding DNA: TGTGCCAGCAGCCATGGGCCGAACACTGAAGCTTTCTTT. The V and J genes are TRBV7-2 and TRBJ1-1; unclear D gene. The V gene's germline CDR1 is SGHTA and CDR2 FQGNSA. CDR3 length equals 13 residues. Trimming removed 5 bases at V and 1 base at J, with 8 bases between.

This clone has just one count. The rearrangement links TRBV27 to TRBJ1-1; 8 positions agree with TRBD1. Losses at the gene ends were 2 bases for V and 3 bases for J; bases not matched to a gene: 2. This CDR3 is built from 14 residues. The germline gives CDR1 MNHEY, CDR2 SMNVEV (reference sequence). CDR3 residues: CASSLDRGYTEAFF. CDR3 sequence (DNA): TGTGCCAGCAGTTTAGACAGGGGCTACACTGAAGCTTTCTTT.

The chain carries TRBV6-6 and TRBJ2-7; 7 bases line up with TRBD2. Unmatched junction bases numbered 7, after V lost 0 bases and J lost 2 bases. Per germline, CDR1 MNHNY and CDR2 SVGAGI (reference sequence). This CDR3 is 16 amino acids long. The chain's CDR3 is CASSYSSGTATYEQYF. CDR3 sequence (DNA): TGTGCCAGCAGTTACTCGAGCGGGACGGCAACCTACGAGCAGTACTTC.

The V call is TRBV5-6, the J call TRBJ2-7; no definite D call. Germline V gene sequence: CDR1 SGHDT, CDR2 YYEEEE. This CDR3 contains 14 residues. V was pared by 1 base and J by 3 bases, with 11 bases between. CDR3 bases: TGTGCCAGCAGCTTGTCATTGCGTTACTACGAGCAGTACTTC. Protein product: CASSLSLRYYEQYF.

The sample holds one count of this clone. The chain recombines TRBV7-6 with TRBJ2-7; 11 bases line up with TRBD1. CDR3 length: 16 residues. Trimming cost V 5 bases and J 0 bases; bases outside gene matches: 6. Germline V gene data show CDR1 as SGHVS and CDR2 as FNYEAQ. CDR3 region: CASSPGQGEYSYEQYF. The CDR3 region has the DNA TGTGCCAGCAGCCCGGGACAGGGGGAATACTCCTACGAGCAGTACTTC.

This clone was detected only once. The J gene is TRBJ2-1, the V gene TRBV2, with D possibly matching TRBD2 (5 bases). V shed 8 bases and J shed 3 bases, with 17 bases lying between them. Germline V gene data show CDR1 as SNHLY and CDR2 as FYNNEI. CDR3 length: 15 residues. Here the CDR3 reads CASLVSGEGYNEQFF. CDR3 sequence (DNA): TGTGCCAGCCTCGTCTCCGGGGAAGGCTACAATGAGCAGTTCTTC.